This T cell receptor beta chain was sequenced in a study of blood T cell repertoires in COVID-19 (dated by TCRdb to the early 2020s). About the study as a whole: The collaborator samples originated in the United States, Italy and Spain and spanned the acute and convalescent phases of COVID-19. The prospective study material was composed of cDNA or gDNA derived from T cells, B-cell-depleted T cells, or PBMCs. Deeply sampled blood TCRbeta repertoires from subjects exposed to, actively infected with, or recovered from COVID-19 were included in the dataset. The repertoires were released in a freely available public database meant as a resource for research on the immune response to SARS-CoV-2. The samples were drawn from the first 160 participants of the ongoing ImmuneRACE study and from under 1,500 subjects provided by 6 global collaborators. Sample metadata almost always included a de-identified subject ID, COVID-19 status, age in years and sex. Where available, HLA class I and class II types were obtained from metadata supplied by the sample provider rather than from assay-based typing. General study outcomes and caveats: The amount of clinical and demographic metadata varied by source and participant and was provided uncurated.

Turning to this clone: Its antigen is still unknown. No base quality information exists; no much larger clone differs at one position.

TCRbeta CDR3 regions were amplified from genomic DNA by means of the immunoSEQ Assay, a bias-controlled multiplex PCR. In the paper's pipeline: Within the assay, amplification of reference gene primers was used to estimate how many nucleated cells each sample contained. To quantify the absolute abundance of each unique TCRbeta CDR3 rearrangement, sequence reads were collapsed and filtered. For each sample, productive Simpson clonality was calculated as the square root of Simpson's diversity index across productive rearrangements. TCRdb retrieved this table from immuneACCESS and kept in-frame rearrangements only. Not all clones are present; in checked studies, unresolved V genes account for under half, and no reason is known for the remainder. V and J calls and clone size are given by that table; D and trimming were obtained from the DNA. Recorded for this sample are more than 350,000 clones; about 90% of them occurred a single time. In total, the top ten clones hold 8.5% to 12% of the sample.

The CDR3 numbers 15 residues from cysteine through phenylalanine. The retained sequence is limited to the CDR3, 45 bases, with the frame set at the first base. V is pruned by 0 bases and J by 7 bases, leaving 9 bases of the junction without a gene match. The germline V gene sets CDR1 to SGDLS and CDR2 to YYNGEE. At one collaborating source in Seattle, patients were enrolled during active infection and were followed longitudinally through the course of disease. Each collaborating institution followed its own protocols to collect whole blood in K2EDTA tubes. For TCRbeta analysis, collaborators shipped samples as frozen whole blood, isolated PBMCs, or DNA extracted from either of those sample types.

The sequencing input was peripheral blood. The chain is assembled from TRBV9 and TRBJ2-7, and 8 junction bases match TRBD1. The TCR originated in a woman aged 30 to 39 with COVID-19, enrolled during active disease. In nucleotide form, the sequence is TGTGCCAGCAGCGTAGCCGTCAGGGGGCTAGGGGAGCAGTACTTC. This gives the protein CASSVAVRGLGEQYF. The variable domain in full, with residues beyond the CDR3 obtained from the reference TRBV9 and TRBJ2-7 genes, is DSGVTQTPKHLITATGQRVTLRCSPRSGDLSVYWYQQSLDQGLQFLIQYYNGEERAKGNILERFSAQQFPDLHSELNLSSLELGDSALYFCASSVAVRGLGEQYFGPGTRLTVT.